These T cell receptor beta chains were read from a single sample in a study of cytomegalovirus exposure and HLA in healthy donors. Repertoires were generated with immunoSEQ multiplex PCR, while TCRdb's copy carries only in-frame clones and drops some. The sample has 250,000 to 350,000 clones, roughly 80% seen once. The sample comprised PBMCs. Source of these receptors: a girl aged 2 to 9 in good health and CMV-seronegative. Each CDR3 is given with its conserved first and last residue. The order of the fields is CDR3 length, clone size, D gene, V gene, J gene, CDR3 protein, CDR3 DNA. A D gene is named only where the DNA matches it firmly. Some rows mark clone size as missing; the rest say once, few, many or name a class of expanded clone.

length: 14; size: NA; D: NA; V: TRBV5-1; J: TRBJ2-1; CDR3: CASSLERRVDEQFF; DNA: TGCGCCAGCAGCTTAGAGCGACGAGTGGATGAGCAGTTCTTC
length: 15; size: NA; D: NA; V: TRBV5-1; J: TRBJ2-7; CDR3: CASSLDRRLSYEQYF; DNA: TGCGCCAGCAGCTTGGACAGAAGGTTATCCTACGAGCAGTACTTC
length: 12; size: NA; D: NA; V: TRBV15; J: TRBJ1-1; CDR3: CATSWGRTEAFF; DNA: TGTGCCACCAGCTGGGGGAGGACTGAAGCTTTCTTT
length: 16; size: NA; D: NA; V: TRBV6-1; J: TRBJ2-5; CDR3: CASSEVAARKQETQYF; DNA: TGTGCCAGCAGTGAAGTGGCGGCCCGTAAACAAGAGACCCAGTACTTC
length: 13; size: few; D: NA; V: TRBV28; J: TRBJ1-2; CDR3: CASSRGANYGYTF; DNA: TGTGCCAGCAGTAGAGGTGCTAACTATGGCTACACCTTC
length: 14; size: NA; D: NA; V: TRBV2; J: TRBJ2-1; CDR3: CASKGQSDYNEQFF; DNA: TGTGCCAGCAAGGGGCAGAGCGATTACAATGAGCAGTTCTTC
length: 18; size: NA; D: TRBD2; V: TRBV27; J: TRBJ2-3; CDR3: CASSLSASLAGGTDTQYF; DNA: TGTGCCAGCAGTTTAAGCGCCTCCTTAGCGGGGGGCACAGATACGCAGTATTTT
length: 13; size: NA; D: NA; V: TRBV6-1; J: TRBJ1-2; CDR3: CASRPTGVGGYTF; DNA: TGTGCCAGCAGACCAACCGGGGTCGGCGGCTACACCTTC
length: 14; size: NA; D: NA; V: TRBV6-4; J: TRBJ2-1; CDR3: CASSDSPGPNEQFF; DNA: TGTGCCAGCAGTGACTCCCCAGGGCCCAATGAGCAGTTCTTC
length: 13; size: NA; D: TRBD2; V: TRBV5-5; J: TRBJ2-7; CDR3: CASGVSGTYEQYF; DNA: TGCGCGAGCGGCGTTAGCGGGACCTACGAGCAGTACTTC
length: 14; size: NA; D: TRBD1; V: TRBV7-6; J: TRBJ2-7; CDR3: CASSLGTGAYEQYF; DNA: TGTGCCAGCAGCTTAGGGACAGGGGCCTACGAGCAGTACTTC
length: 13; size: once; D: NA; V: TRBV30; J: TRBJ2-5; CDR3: CAWSPGVVETQYF; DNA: TGTGCCTGGAGTCCCGGAGTTGTAGAGACCCAGTACTTC
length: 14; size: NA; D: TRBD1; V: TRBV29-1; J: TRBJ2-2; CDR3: CSVDGGQGSGELFF; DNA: TGCAGCGTTGATGGGGGACAGGGATCCGGGGAGCTGTTTTTT
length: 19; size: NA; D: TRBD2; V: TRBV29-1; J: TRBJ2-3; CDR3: CSVTLLGGRFSGRADTQYF; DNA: TGCAGCGTTACCCTGCTTGGGGGTAGATTCAGCGGGAGAGCAGATACGCAGTATTTT
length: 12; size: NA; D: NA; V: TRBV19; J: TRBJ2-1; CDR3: CASKIGEGGQFF; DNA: TGTGCTAGTAAGATAGGGGAAGGTGGGCAGTTCTTC
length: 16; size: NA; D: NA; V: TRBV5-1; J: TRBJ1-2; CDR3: CASSAPDRGANYGYTF; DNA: TGCGCCAGCAGCGCCCCGGACAGAGGAGCTAACTATGGCTACACCTTC
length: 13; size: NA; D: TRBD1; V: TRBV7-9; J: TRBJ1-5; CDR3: CASSSQGEQPQHF; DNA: TGTGCCAGCAGCTCACAGGGGGAACAGCCCCAGCATTTT
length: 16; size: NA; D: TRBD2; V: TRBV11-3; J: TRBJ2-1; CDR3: CASSLDLTSGRNEQFF; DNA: TGTGCCAGCAGCTTAGATCTCACTAGCGGGAGAAATGAGCAGTTCTTC
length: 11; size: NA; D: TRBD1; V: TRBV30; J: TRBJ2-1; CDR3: CACTQGAGQFF; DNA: TGTGCCTGTACTCAGGGGGCAGGGCAGTTCTTC
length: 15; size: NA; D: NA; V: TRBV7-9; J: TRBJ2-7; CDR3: CASSSTVFYADEQYF; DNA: TGTGCCAGCAGCTCGACAGTTTTTTATGCCGACGAGCAGTACTTC
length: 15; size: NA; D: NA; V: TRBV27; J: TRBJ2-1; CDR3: CASMRRGSSYNEQFF; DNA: TGTGCCAGCATGAGGAGAGGGAGCTCCTACAATGAGCAGTTCTTC
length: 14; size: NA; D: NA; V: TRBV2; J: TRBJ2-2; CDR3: CASEGGVGTGELFF; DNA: TGTGCTTCCGAAGGGGGAGTCGGAACCGGGGAGCTGTTTTTT
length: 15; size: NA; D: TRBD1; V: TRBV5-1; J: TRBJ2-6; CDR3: CASSWTGAGANVLTF; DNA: TGCGCCAGCAGCTGGACAGGTGCTGGGGCCAACGTCCTGACTTTC
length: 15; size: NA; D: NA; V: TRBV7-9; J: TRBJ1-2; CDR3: CASSFPQGFNYGYTF; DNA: TGTGCCAGCAGCTTCCCACAGGGTTTTAACTATGGCTACACCTTC
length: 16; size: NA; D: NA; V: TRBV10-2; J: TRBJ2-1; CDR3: CASSSSAGALDNEQFF; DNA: TGCGCCAGCAGTTCTTCTGCGGGGGCCCTTGACAATGAGCAGTTCTTC
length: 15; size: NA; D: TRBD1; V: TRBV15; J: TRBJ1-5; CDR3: CATSSDRASNQPQHF; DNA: TGTGCCACCAGCAGTGACAGGGCTAGCAATCAGCCCCAGCATTTT
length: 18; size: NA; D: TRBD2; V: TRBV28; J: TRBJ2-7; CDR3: CASTPVAAWTSGTYEQYF; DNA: TGTGCCAGCACCCCGGTGGCAGCATGGACTAGCGGGACCTACGAGCAGTACTTC
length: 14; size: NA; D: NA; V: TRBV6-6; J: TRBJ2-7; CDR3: CATSTGGGYYEQYF; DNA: TGTGCCACCTCTACGGGCGGGGGCTACTACGAGCAGTACTTC
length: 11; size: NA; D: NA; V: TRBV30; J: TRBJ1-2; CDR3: CAWSYTGGIFF; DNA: TGTGCCTGGAGTTATACTGGGGGGATTTTCTTC
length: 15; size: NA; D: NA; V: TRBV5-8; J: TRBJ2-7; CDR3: CASSYPGAALYEQYF; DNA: TGTGCCAGCAGCTACCCAGGGGCTGCCCTCTACGAGCAGTACTTC
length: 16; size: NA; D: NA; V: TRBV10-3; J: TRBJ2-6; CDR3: CAIIDSLFSGANVLTF; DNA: TGTGCCATCATTGACAGTTTATTCTCTGGGGCCAACGTCCTGACTTTC
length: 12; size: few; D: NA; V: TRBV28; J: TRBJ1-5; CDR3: CASSGLNQPQHF; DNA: TGTGCCAGCAGTGGACTAAATCAGCCCCAGCATTTT
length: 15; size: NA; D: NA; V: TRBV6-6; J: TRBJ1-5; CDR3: CASSYASGRNQPQHF; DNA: TGTGCCAGCAGTTACGCTTCCGGTCGCAATCAGCCCCAGCATTTT
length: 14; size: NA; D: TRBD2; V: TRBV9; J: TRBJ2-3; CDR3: CASKPSGGGDTQYF; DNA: TGTGCCAGCAAACCTAGCGGGGGAGGAGATACGCAGTATTTT
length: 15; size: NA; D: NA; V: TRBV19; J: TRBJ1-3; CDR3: CASSRPGTSGNTIYF; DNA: TGTGCCAGTAGCCGTCCGGGAACCTCTGGAAACACCATATATTTT
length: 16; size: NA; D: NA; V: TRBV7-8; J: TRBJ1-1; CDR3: CASSLVSRAMNTEAFF; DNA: TGTGCCAGCAGCTTAGTTTCCAGGGCAATGAACACTGAAGCTTTCTTT
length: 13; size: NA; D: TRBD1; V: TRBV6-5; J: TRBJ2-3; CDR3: CASSYPGTGTQYF; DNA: TGTGCCAGCAGTTACCCCGGGACAGGTACGCAGTATTTT
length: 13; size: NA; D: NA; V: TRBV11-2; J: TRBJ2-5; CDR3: CASSLGGLETQYF; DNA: TGTGCCAGCAGCTTAGGAGGGCTAGAGACCCAGTACTTC
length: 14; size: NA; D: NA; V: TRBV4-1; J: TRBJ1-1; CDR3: CASSQVGLNTEAFF; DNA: TGCGCCAGCAGCCAAGTTGGCCTGAACACTGAAGCTTTCTTT
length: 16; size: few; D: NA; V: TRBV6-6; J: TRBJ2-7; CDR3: CASSYSLEAGAYEQYF; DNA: TGTGCCAGCAGTTACTCGTTGGAGGCGGGGGCTTACGAGCAGTACTTC
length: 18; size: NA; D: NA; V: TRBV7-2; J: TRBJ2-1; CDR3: CASRRMLDYPLANNEQFF; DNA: TGTGCCAGCAGAAGAATGCTGGACTATCCGCTCGCGAACAATGAGCAGTTCTTC
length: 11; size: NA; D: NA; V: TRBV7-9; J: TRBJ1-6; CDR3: CASSQGHPLHF; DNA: TGTGCCAGCAGCCAGGGACATCCCCTCCACTTT
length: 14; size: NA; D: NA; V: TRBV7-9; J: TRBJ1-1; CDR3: CASSLDGTRRGGFF; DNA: TGTGCCAGCAGCTTAGACGGTACGCGTCGGGGGGGTTTCTTT
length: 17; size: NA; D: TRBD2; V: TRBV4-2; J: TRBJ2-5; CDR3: CASSQASPQRGGETQYF; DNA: TGTGCCAGCAGCCAAGCCTCCCCCCAGCGGGGGGGAGAGACCCAGTACTTC
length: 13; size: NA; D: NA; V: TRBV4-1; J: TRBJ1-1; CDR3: CASSRGGGTEAFF; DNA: TGCGCCAGCAGCCGGGGAGGGGGAACTGAAGCTTTCTTT
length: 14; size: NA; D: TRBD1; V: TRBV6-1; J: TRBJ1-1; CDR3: CASRKQGQNTEAFF; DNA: TGTGCCAGCAGAAAACAGGGGCAGAACACTGAAGCTTTCTTT
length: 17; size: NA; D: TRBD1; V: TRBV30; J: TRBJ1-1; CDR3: CAWSGLRRGSVNTEAFF; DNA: TGTGCCTGGAGTGGACTCCGCAGGGGGTCCGTGAACACTGAAGCTTTCTTT
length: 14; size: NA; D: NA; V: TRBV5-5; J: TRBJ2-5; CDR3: CASSFVSRQETQYF; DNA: TGTGCCAGCAGCTTTGTTAGCCGCCAGGAGACCCAGTACTTC
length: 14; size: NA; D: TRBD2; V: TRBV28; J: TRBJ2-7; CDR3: CASRQGLAAYEQYF; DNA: TGTGCCAGCAGACAGGGACTAGCCGCCTACGAGCAGTACTTC
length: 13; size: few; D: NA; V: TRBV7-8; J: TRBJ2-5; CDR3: CASSLEPRETQYF; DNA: TGTGCCAGCAGCTTAGAACCGAGAGAGACCCAGTACTTC
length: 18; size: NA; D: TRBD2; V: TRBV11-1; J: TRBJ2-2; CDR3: CASGDGTSGHQSTGELFF; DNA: TGTGCCAGCGGCGACGGGACTAGCGGGCACCAGAGCACCGGGGAGCTGTTTTTT
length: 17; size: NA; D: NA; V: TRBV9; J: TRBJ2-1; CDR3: CASSVATPGHGGDEQFF; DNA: TGTGCCAGCAGCGTAGCTACCCCAGGGCACGGAGGGGATGAGCAGTTCTTC
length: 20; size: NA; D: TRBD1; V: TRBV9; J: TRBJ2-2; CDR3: CASSVGQGAWALGDTGELFF; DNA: TGTGCCAGCAGCGTAGGACAGGGGGCCTGGGCCCTCGGGGACACCGGGGAGCTGTTTTTT
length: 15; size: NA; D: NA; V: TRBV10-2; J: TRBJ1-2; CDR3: CASNGAGGSNYGYTF; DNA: TGCGCCAGCAACGGGGCCGGGGGAAGCAACTATGGCTACACCTTC
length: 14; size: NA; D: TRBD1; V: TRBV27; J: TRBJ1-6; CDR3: CASRPGQGFSPLHF; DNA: TGTGCCAGCAGACCGGGACAGGGTTTTTCACCCCTCCACTTT